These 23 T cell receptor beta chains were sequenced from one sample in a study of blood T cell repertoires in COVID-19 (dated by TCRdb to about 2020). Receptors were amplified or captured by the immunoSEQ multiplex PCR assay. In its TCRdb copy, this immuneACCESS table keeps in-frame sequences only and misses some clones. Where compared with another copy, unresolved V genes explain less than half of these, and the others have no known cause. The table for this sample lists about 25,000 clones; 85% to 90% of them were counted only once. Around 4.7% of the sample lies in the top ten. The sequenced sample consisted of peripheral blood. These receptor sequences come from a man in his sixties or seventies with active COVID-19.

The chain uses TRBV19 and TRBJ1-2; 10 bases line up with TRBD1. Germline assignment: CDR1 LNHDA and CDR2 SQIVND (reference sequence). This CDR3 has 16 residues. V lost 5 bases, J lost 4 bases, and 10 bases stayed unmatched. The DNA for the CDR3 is TGTGCCAGTAGTCCGACAGGGGGCGCATTTGGCTATGGCTACACCTTC. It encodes CASSPTGGAFGYGYTF. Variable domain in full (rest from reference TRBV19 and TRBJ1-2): DGGITQSPKYLFRKEGQNVTLSCEQNLNHDAMYWYRQDPGQGLRLIYYSQIVNDFQKGDIAEGYSVSREKKESFPLTVTSAQKNPTAFYLCASSPTGGAFGYGYTFGSGTRLTVV.

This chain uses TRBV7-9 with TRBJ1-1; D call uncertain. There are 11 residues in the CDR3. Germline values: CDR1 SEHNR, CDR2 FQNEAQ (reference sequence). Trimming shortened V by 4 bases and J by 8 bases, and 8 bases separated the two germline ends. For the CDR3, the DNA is TGTGCCAGCAGCTCCGGGTGGGAAGCTTTCTTT. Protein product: CASSSGWEAFF.

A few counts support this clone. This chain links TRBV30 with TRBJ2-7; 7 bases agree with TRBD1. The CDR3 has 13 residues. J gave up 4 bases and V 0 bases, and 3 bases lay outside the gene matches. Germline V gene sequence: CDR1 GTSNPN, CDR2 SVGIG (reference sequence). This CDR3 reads CAWSVTGRYEQYF. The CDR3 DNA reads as TGTGCCTGGAGTGTGACAGGGAGATACGAGCAGTACTTC.

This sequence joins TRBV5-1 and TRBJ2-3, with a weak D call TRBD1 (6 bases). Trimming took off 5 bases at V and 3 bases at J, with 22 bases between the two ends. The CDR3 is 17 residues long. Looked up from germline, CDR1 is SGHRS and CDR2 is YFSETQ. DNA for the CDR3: TGCGCCAGCAGTTGGGGATCTGCCGGGACAAGTACAGATACGCAGTATTTT. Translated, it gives CASSWGSAGTSTDTQYF.

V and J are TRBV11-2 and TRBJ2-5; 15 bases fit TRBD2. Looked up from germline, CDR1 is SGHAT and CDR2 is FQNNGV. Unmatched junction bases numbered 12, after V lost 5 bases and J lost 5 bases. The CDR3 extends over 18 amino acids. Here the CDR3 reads CASSHGRTSGGVGETQYF. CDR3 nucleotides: TGTGCCAGCAGCCACGGGAGGACTAGCGGGGGGGTAGGGGAGACCCAGTACTTC.

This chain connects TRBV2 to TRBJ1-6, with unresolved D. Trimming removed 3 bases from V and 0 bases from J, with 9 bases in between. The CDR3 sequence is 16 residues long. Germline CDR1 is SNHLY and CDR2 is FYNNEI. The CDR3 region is CASSDGRSSYNSPLHF. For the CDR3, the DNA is TGTGCCAGCAGTGATGGCCGAAGCTCCTATAATTCACCCCTCCACTTT.

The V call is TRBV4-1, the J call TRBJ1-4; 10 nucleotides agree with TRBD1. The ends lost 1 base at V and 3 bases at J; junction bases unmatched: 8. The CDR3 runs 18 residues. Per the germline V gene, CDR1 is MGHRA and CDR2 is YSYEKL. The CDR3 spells CASSQGPGQGISNEKLFF. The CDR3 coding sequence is TGCGCCAGCAGCCAAGGGCCGGGACAGGGGATATCTAATGAAAAACTGTTTTTT.

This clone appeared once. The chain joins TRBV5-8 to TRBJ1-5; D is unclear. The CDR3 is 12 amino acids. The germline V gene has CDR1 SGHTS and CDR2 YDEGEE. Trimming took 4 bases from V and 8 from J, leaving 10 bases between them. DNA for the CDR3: TGTGCCAGCAGCCCCGGAGGAGAGCCCCAGCATTTT. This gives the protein CASSPGGEPQHF.

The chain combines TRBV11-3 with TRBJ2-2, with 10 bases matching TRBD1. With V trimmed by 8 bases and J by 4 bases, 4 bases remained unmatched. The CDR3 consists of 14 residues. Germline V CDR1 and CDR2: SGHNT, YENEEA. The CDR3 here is CASSGTGVTGELFF. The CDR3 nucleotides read TGTGCCAGCTCAGGGACAGGGGTCACCGGGGAGCTGTTTTTT.

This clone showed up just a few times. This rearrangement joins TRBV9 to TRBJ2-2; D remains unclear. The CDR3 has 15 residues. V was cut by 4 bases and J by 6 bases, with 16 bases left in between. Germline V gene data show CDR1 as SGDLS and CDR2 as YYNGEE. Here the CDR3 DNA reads TGTGCCAGCAGCCTCACCCCGAGTCGGGCCGGGGAGCTGTTTTTT. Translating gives CASSLTPSRAGELFF.

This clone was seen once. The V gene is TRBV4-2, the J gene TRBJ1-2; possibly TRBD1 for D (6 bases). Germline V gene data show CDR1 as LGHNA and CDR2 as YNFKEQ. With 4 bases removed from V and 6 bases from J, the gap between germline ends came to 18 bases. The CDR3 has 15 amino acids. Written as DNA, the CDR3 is TGTGCCAGCAGCCCTTCCGTGAGCAGGGGACATGGCTACACCTTC. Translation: CASSPSVSRGHGYTF.

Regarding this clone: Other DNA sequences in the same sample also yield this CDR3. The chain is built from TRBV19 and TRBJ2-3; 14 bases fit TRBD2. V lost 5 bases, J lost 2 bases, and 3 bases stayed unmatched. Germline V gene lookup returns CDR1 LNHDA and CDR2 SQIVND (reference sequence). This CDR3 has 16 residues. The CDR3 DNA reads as TGTGCCAGTAGTGCGACTAGCGGGGGGGACACAGATACGCAGTATTTT. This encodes CASSATSGGDTDTQYF.

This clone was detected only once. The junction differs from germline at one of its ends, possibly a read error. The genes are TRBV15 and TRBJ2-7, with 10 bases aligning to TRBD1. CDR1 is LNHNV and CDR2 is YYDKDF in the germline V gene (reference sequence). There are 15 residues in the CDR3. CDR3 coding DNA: TGTGCCATCAGCCTCTCCGGGACAGGGGCTAACGAGCAGTACTTC. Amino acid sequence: CAISLSGTGANEQYF.

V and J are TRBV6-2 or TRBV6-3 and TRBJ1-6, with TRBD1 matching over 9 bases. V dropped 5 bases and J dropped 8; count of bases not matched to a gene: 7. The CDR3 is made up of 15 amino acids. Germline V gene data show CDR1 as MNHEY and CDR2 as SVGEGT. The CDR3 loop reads CASSQPGQGYSPLHF. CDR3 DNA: TGTGCCAGCAGTCAACCGGGACAGGGTTATTCACCCCTCCACTTT.

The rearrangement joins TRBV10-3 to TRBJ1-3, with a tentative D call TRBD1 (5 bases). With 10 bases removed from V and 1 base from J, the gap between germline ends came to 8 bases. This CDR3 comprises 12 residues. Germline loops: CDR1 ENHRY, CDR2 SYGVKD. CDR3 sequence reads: CATRGSGNTIYF. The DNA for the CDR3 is TGTGCCACCCGGGGGTCTGGAAACACCATATATTTT.

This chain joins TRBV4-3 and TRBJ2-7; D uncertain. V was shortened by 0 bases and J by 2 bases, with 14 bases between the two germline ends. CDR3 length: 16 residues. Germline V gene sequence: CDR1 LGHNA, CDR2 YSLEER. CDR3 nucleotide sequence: TGCGCCAGCAGCCAAGATTCGTCGGGTGCTACCTACGAGCAGTACTTC. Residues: CASSQDSSGATYEQYF.

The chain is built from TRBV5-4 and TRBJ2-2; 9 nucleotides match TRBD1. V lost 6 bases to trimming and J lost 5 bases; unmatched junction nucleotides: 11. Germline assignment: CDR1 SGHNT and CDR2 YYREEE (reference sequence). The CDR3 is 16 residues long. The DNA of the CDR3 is TGTGCCAGCAACCCTGCCGGGACAGGGCCAACCGGGGAGCTGTTTTTT. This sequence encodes CASNPAGTGPTGELFF.

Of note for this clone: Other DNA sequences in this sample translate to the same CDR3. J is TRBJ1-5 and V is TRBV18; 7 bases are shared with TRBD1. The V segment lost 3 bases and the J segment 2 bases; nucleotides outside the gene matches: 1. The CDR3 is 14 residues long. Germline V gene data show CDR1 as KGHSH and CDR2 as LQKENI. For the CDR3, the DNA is TGTGCCAGCTCACCCCAGGGGGGCAATCAGCCCCAGCATTTT. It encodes CASSPQGGNQPQHF. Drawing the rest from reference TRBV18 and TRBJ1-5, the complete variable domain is NAGVMQNPRHLVRRRGQEARLRCSPMKGHSHVYWYRQLPEEGLKFMVYLQKENIIDESGMPKERFSAEFPKEGPSILRIQQVVRGDSAAYFCASSPQGGNQPQHFGDGTRLSIL.

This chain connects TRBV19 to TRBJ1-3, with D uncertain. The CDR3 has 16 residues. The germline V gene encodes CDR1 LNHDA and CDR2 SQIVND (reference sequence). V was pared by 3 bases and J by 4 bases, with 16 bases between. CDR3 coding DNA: TGTGCCAGTAGTATTATTTTGCAGGCCGCCGGAAACACCATATATTTT. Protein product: CASSIILQAAGNTIYF.

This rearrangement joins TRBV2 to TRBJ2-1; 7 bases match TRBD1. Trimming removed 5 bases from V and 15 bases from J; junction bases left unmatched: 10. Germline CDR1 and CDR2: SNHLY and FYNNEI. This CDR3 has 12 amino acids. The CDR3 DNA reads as TGTGCCAGCAGTCCAGACAGGGCCTATCCGTTCTTC. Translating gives CASSPDRAYPFF. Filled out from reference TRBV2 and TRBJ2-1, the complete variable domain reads EPEVTQTPSHQVTQMGQEVILRCVPISNHLYFYWYRQILGQKVEFLVSFYNNEISEKSEIFDDQFSVERPDGSNFTLKIRSTKLEDSAMYFCASSPDRAYPFFGPGTRLTVL.

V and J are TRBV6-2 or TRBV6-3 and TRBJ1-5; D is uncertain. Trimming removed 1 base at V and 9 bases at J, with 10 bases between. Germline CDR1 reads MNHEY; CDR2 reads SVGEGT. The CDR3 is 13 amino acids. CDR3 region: CASSYLLRGPQHF. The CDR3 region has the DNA TGTGCCAGCAGTTACTTACTCCGCGGGCCCCAGCATTTT.

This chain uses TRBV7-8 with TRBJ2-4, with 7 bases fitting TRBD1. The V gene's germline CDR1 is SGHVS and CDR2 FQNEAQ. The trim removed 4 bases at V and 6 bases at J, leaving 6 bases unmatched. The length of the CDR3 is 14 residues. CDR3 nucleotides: TGTGCCAGCAGCTCTTCGCGGACAGGAAACATTCAGTACTTC. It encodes CASSSSRTGNIQYF.

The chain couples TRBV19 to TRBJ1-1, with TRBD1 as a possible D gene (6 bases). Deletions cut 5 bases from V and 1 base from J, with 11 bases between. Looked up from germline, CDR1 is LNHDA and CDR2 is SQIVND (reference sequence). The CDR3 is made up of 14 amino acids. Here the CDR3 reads CASSYRETNTEAFF. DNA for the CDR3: TGTGCCAGTAGTTACAGGGAAACGAACACTGAAGCTTTCTTT.